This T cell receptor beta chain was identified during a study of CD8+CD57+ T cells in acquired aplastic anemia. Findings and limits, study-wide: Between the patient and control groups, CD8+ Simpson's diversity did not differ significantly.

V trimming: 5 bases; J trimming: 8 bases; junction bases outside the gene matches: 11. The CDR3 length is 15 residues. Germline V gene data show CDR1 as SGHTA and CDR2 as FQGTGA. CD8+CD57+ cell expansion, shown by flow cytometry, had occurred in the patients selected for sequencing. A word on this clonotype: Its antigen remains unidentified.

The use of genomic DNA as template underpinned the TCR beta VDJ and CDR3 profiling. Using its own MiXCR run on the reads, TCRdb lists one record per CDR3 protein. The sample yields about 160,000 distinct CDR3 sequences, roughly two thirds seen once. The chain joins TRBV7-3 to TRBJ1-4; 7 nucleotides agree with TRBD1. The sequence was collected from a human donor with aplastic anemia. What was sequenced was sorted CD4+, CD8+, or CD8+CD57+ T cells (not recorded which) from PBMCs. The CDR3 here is CASSPRDSVGEKLFF. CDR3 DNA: TGTGCCAGCAGCCCCCGGGACAGCGTCGGAGAAAAACTGTTTTTT.